This T cell receptor beta chain stems from a study of identical twins. General study findings and limits: High-abundance cord blood beta clonotypes had fewer insertions; memory repertoires showed none.

Trimming removed 4 bases at V and 0 bases at J, with 10 bases between. The CDR3 runs to 14 residues. Germline CDR1 reads SGHTA; CDR2 reads FQGNSA. This clonotype was detected a few times. Its antigen remains unknown. Each CDR3 protein gets one entry after TCRdb re-called the 5' RACE reads with MiXCR. This sample has approximately 190,000 distinct CDR3 sequences; approximately 15% occur once, and the top ten carry around 40%. In addition, the sample was reused for a study of T cells expressing NK-cell markers. That report notes: The dominant NKG2C+ clonotypes represented roughly 1.0-7.5% of CD8+ T cells in six donors. In several donors, these clonotypes also led the CD3+CD56-NKG2C+ fraction.

The material sequenced was CD8+ T cells sorted from blood. The sequence was collected from a young woman in good health. The chain combines TRBV7-2 with TRBJ2-7; D uncertain. The CDR3, as DNA: TGTGCCAGCAGCTCCATATCAGACTCCTACGAGCAGTACTTC. Protein product: CASSSISDSYEQYF. The entire variable domain, with the rest obtained from reference TRBV7-2 and TRBJ2-7, is as follows: GAGVSQSPSNKVTEKGKDVELRCDPISGHTALYWYRQSLGQGLEFLIYFQGNSAPDKSGLPSDRFSAERTGGSVSTLTIQRTQQEDSAVYLCASSSISDSYEQYFGPGTRLTVT.